The rows below give T cell receptor beta chains drawn from one sample of a study of blood T cell repertoires in COVID-19. Produced via immunoSEQ multiplex PCR; TCRdb's table is partial and in-frame only. The sample contains approximately 310,000 clones, approximately 91% of which appear only once. The sequencing input was PBMCs or T cells enriched from blood (not recorded which). Receptors originate from a man aged 60 to 75 who had recovered from COVID-19. Both conserved end residues are part of each CDR3. The D gene is left open where the match is weak. The size field is filled for only some rows; it gives once, few, many or a size class.

j_call | cdr3_length | v_call | clone_size | d_call | cdr3_aa | cdr3_nt
TRBJ2-1 | 16 | TRBV28 | once | TRBD2 | CASSFLAGGPYNEQFF | TGTGCCAGCAGTTTCCTAGCGGGAGGGCCCTACAATGAGCAGTTCTTC
TRBJ2-7 | 13 | TRBV15 | - | TRBD1 | CATSRATPGQGDF | TGTGCCACCAGCAGGGCTACTCCGGGACAGGGGGATTTC
TRBJ2-1 | 16 | TRBV18 | once | - | CASSPLERGSYNEQFF | TGTGCCAGCTCACCACTCGAAAGAGGGTCCTACAATGAGCAGTTCTTC
TRBJ1-2 | 14 | TRBV2 | - | TRBD1 | CASSEEEGALGYTF | TGTGCCAGCAGTGAAGAGGAGGGGGCGCTCGGCTACACCTTC
TRBJ1-5 | 17 | TRBV6-2/TRBV6-3 | once | TRBD1 | CASSYDRTGAPYQPQHF | TGTGCCAGCAGTTACGACCGGACAGGGGCCCCATATCAGCCCCAGCATTTT
TRBJ1-4 | 14 | TRBV5-1 | - | TRBD1 | CASSFTGGSEKLFF | TGCGCCAGCAGCTTTACAGGGGGCAGTGAAAAACTGTTTTTT
TRBJ2-3 | 13 | TRBV25-1 | - | - | CASRRQSTDTQYF | TGTGCCAGCAGAAGACAGAGCACAGATACGCAGTATTTT
TRBJ2-3 | 16 | TRBV5-1 | - | TRBD2 | CASVSARAGVGEPQYF | TGCGCCAGCGTATCCGCAAGAGCGGGAGTGGGGGAGCCGCAGTATTTT
TRBJ2-2 | 16 | TRBV18 | - | - | CASSPQGAANTGELFF | TGTGCCAGCTCACCGCAGGGCGCCGCGAACACCGGGGAGCTGTTTTTT
TRBJ2-4 | 16 | TRBV7-2 | - | TRBD2 | CASSPRTSLDKNIQYF | TGTGCCAGCAGCCCTCGGACTAGCCTTGACAAAAACATTCAGTACTTC
TRBJ1-1 | 13 | TRBV2 | few | TRBD1 | CASTMTGVTEAFF | TGTGCCAGCACCATGACAGGGGTAACTGAAGCTTTCTTT
TRBJ2-3 | 11 | TRBV6-5 | - | TRBD2 | CAAGPRGAQYF | TGTGCAGCGGGGCCGCGGGGTGCGCAGTATTTT
TRBJ1-4 | 18 | TRBV28 | - | - | CASSLGTDSLATNEKLFF | TGTGCCAGCAGTTTAGGTACGGACAGCCTAGCAACTAATGAAAAACTGTTTTTT
TRBJ1-2 | 15 | TRBV4-3 | - | - | CASSQDRQGIYGYTF | TGCGCCAGCAGCCAAGACCGGCAGGGTATCTATGGCTACACCTTC
TRBJ2-3 | 16 | TRBV5-1 | - | TRBD2 | CASSPRTSGFTDTQYF | TGCGCCAGCAGCCCGAGGACTAGCGGATTTACAGATACGCAGTATTTT
TRBJ1-4 | 15 | TRBV18 | - | TRBD1 | CASSPPEGQLRKLFF | TGTGCCAGCTCACCACCCGAGGGACAGTTGAGGAAACTGTTTTTT
TRBJ2-2 | 15 | TRBV5-6 | - | TRBD2 | CASSFLAGEAGELFF | TGTGCCAGCAGTTTCCTAGCGGGAGAGGCCGGGGAGCTGTTTTTT
TRBJ1-5 | 14 | TRBV2 | - | - | CASSELRAKWPQHF | TGTGCCAGCAGTGAACTCAGGGCCAAGTGGCCCCAGCATTTT
TRBJ2-7 | 13 | TRBV28 | - | - | CASLPGQSYEQYF | TGTGCCAGCCTCCCAGGACAGTCCTACGAGCAGTACTTC
TRBJ1-1 | 13 | TRBV3-1/TRBV3-2 | - | - | CASSPWGGTEAFF | TGTGCCAGCAGCCCCTGGGGAGGCACTGAAGCTTTCTTT
TRBJ2-7 | 13 | TRBV7-8 | - | TRBD1 | CASSWGTAYEQYF | TGTGCCAGCAGTTGGGGGACAGCTTACGAGCAGTACTTC
TRBJ1-2 | 14 | TRBV28 | - | - | CASSRQGTNYGYTF | TGTGCCAGCAGTCGCCAGGGTACGAACTATGGCTACACCTTC
TRBJ2-2 | 16 | TRBV28 | once | - | CASTQRPGTNTGELFF | TGTGCCAGCACTCAACGGCCAGGTACGAACACCGGGGAGCTGTTTTTT
TRBJ2-7 | 13 | TRBV28 | once | TRBD1 | CASRGQGAREQYF | TGTGCCAGCAGAGGACAGGGGGCGCGAGAGCAGTACTTC
TRBJ2-7 | 12 | TRBV5-8 | - | TRBD1 | CASSSATGEQYF | TGTGCCAGCAGCTCGGCGACAGGGGAGCAGTACTTC
TRBJ2-7 | 15 | TRBV6-5 | - | - | CASSYSRVPSYEQYF | TGTGCCAGCAGTTATTCGCGGGTACCCTCCTACGAGCAGTACTTC
TRBJ1-1 | 13 | TRBV5-1 | - | - | CASSLEMNTEAFF | TGCGCCAGCAGCTTAGAGATGAACACTGAAGCTTTCTTT
TRBJ1-5 | 14 | TRBV7-7 | - | - | CASREVGPNQPQHF | TGTGCTAGCCGGGAGGTTGGTCCCAATCAGCCCCAGCATTTT
TRBJ2-4 | 15 | TRBV5-6 | - | TRBD1 | CASTLVGQGANIQYF | TGTGCCAGCACCTTGGTTGGGCAGGGGGCTAACATTCAGTACTTC
TRBJ1-3 | 13 | TRBV24-1 | - | - | CATSDNSGNTIYF | TGTGCCACCAGTGACAACTCTGGAAACACCATATATTTT
TRBJ1-1 | 13 | TRBV5-1 | - | - | CASSFGQNTEAFF | TGCGCCAGCAGCTTTGGACAGAACACTGAAGCTTTCTTT
TRBJ2-5 | 19 | TRBV18 | once | TRBD2 | CASSPRTPGGPRYQETQYF | TGTGCCAGCTCACCACGGACTCCGGGAGGGCCTCGGTACCAAGAGACCCAGTACTTC
TRBJ1-4 | 15 | TRBV2 | few | TRBD1 | CASRSNRGTNEKLFF | TGTGCCAGCAGATCCAACAGGGGGACAAATGAAAAACTGTTTTTT
TRBJ2-2 | 17 | TRBV5-1 | - | TRBD2 | CASSTTSGRRNTGELFF | TGCGCCAGCAGCACGACTAGCGGGAGGCGGAACACCGGGGAGCTGTTTTTT
TRBJ1-5 | 17 | TRBV28 | - | TRBD1 | CASSLYLAGTGLQPQHF | TGTGCCAGCAGTTTATATCTAGCCGGGACAGGGCTTCAGCCCCAGCATTTT
TRBJ1-1 | 13 | TRBV9 | - | - | CASSERTDTEAFF | TGTGCCAGCAGCGAACGGACAGACACTGAAGCTTTCTTT
TRBJ2-5 | 15 | TRBV7-9 | - | TRBD2 | CASSVIAGAQETQYF | TGTGCCAGCAGCGTAATAGCGGGAGCACAAGAGACCCAGTACTTC
TRBJ2-3 | 13 | TRBV6-5 | - | - | CASSYERTDTQYF | TGTGCCAGCAGTTATGAGCGCACAGATACGCAGTATTTT
TRBJ2-1 | 15 | TRBV6-4 | - | - | CASSVGLSTYNEQFF | TGTGCCAGCAGCGTCGGACTCAGTACCTACAATGAGCAGTTCTTC
TRBJ1-6 | 16 | TRBV7-2 | - | TRBD1 | CASSFGQGAYNSPLHF | TGTGCCAGCAGCTTCGGACAGGGGGCCTATAATTCACCCCTCCACTTT
TRBJ2-1 | 14 | TRBV11-3 | - | TRBD1 | CASSARDSRYEQFF | TGTGCCAGCAGCGCCCGGGACAGTCGCTATGAGCAGTTCTTC
TRBJ1-3 | 16 | TRBV6-6 | - | TRBD1 | CASSLRQGYSGNTIYF | TGTGCCAGCAGTCTCCGACAGGGGTACTCTGGAAACACCATATATTTT
TRBJ1-2 | 14 | TRBV5-1 | - | TRBD1 | CASSQGQGDYGYTF | TGCGCCAGCAGCCAGGGACAGGGGGACTATGGCTACACCTTC
TRBJ2-7 | 15 | TRBV5-1 | once | - | CASSLEGWGGYEQYF | TGCGCCAGCAGCTTGGAGGGGTGGGGCGGCTACGAGCAGTACTTC
TRBJ1-4 | 18 | TRBV5-1 | - | TRBD1 | CASSAGTGGFRANEKLFF | TGCGCCAGCAGCGCCGGGACAGGGGGCTTCAGGGCTAATGAAAAACTGTTTTTT
TRBJ1-5 | 13 | TRBV29-1 | - | TRBD1 | CSGSQGAGQPQHF | TGCAGCGGATCACAGGGGGCAGGACAGCCCCAGCATTTT
TRBJ1-1 | 14 | TRBV28 | - | - | CASSLLQLNTEAFF | TGTGCCAGCAGTTTATTACAGTTGAACACTGAAGCTTTCTTT
TRBJ1-5 | 15 | TRBV30 | - | TRBD1 | CAWSKGQASNQPQHF | TGTGCCTGGAGTAAGGGACAGGCGAGCAATCAGCCCCAGCATTTT
TRBJ2-7 | 15 | TRBV9 | few | TRBD1 | CASSVRGTGGTEQYF | TGTGCCAGCAGCGTAAGAGGGACAGGGGGTACCGAGCAGTACTTC